This T cell receptor beta chain came from a study of CD8+CD57+ T cells in acquired aplastic anemia. This clonotype was counted at least ten times. Sequencing was done on patients that had shown CD8+CD57+ cell expansion by flow cytometry. The V segment lost 6 bases and the J segment 4 bases; nucleotides outside the gene matches: 20. This CDR3 region has 19 residues. Germline CDR1 SNHLY, CDR2 FYNNEI. TCR beta VDJ and CDR3 profiles were obtained from a genomic DNA template. TCRdb re-called the reads with MiXCR, one entry per CDR3 protein. Of 150,000 to 170,000 distinct CDR3 sequences detected, just over 50% appear once; the ten largest clones hold approximately 12%.

This receptor was taken from a human donor with aplastic anemia. Sequencing input: sorted CD4+, CD8+, or CD8+CD57+ T cells (not recorded which) from PBMCs. The chain couples TRBV2 to TRBJ1-5; 8 positions agree with TRBD1. The CDR3 DNA reads as TGTGCCAGCAGCGCGAGAATCCCGGCGGACAGGGTCGGGAATCAGCCCCAGCATTTT. Translated, it gives CASSARIPADRVGNQPQHF. Using reference TRBV2 and TRBJ1-5 for the parts outside the CDR3, the full variable domain is EPEVTQTPSHQVTQMGQEVILRCVPISNHLYFYWYRQILGQKVEFLVSFYNNEISEKSEIFDDQFSVERPDGSNFTLKIRSTKLEDSAMYFCASSARIPADRVGNQPQHFGDGTRLSIL.